Following are 3 T cell receptor beta chains from one sample sequenced in a study of blood T cells in healthy people across ages. Through a sample-barcoded 5' primer and a J-beta primer mix, a second PCR was run for about 6 to 11 cycles. One entry per CDR3 protein, called by TCRdb with MiXCR from the 5' RACE reads. The table lists about 560,000 distinct CDR3 sequences, 27% of them singletons. The data also belong to a second study, concerning T cells of mothers and their children.

Sequenced: blood. The source is a boy aged 2 to 10 in good health.

This clonotype was counted many times. A single base separates this from a much larger clone, so it may be a read error. The CDR3 DNA reads TGTGCCAGCAGGTTACAAGAGACCCAGTACTTC. Protein sequence: CASRLQETQYF. The rearrangement joins TRBV12-3 or TRBV12-4 to TRBJ2-5; D ambiguous. This CDR3 contains 11 residues. V lost 6 bases and J 2 bases, leaving 4 bases between the germline ends.

The chain is built from TRBV5-1 and TRBJ2-3; TRBD2 aligns across 9 bases. The CDR3 runs 15 residues. V shed 3 bases and J 3 bases; nucleotides not matched to a gene: 5. Per germline, CDR1 SGHRS and CDR2 YFSETQ. CDR3 amino acids: CASSSKTSGTDTQYF. The CDR3, as DNA: TGCGCCAGCAGCTCGAAAACTAGCGGGACAGATACGCAGTATTTT.

A few counts support this clonotype. V is TRBV10-2 and J is TRBJ2-1; D may match TRBD1 or TRBD2 (6 bases each). This CDR3 has 13 residues. CDR1 and CDR2 (germline): WSHSY, SAAADI. Trimming took 6 bases from V and 7 from J, leaving 13 bases between them. DNA of the CDR3: TGCGCCAGCAGGCTGGGGGCGGGAAATGAGCAGTTCTTC. It translates to CASRLGAGNEQFF.